A single sample gave rise to the 31 T cell receptor beta chains below, sequenced in a study of long-term antiretroviral therapy in people with HIV. They ran version v3.0 of the immunoSEQ assay at survey level. Clones were sequenced by immunoSEQ multiplex PCR, and TCRdb holds only the in-frame ones, with some missing. Of roughly 19,000 clones in the sample, 85% to 95% were seen once. Sequenced here: unsorted PBMCs, sampled 4.4 years after starting antiretroviral therapy. These receptors were obtained from a woman in her forties or fifties with HIV.

The rearrangement links TRBV6-6 to TRBJ1-5; 7 bases agree with TRBD1. Germline CDR1 MNHNY, CDR2 SVGAGI (reference sequence). V trimming: 5 bases; J trimming: 2 bases; junction bases outside the gene matches: 9. The CDR3 has 16 amino acids. The CDR3 bases are TGTGCCAGCAGTCTACAGGGGCCTTTGGGCAATCAGCCCCAGCATTTT. Translating gives CASSLQGPLGNQPQHF.

This chain uses TRBV5-4 with TRBJ2-1, with 9 bases fitting TRBD2. The CDR3 extends over 15 amino acids. Germline CDR1 reads SGHNT; CDR2 reads YYREEE (reference sequence). V dropped 2 bases and J dropped 6; count of bases not matched to a gene: 6. CDR3 sequence reads: CASSFRAGGFNEQFF. CDR3 bases: TGTGCCAGCAGCTTTCGGGCGGGGGGGTTCAATGAGCAGTTCTTC.

This clone counts as medium-sized. The genes are TRBV19 and TRBJ2-5; no firm D call. Per the germline V gene, CDR1 is LNHDA and CDR2 is SQIVND (reference sequence). V lost 2 bases and J lost 1, with 11 bases in between. The CDR3 has 15 amino acids. The CDR3 DNA is TGTGCCAGTAGTATACGGCGGACCCTCCAAGAGACCCAGTACTTC. Amino acids: CASSIRRTLQETQYF.

The chain has TRBV20-1 and TRBJ1-2; perhaps TRBD1 as D (5 bases). Germline CDR1 DFQATT, CDR2 SNEGSKA (reference sequence). V was trimmed by 7 bases and J by 8 bases, leaving 14 bases between them. This CDR3 region has 11 residues. CDR3 bases: TGCAGTGAGGGGACGCTGGCAGGCTACACCTTC. Translated, it gives CSEGTLAGYTF.

The V gene is TRBV5-1, the J gene TRBJ2-2; no clear D gene. Germline V lookup: CDR1 SGHRS, CDR2 YFSETQ. V lost 4 bases and J lost 6, with 7 bases in between. The CDR3 consists of 12 residues. As DNA, the CDR3 is TGCGCCAGCAGCCCGGTCCCCGGGGAGCTGTTTTTT. The encoded protein is CASSPVPGELFF.

The rearrangement uses TRBV6-4 and TRBJ2-3, with D possibly being TRBD1 or TRBD2 (6 bases each). This CDR3 has 18 residues. The germline gives CDR1 MRHNA, CDR2 SNTAGT. V lost 0 bases and J lost 3, with 19 bases in between. CDR3 sequence reads: CASSDSGFEGGNTDTQYF. CDR3 bases: TGTGCCAGCAGTGACTCGGGTTTCGAGGGGGGAAATACAGATACGCAGTATTTT.

V gene TRBV4-1 combines with J gene TRBJ2-5, with 8 nucleotides matching TRBD1. Looked up from germline, CDR1 is MGHRA and CDR2 is YSYEKL. The J segment lost 3 bases and the V segment lost 1 base, leaving 7 bases of the junction unmatched. The CDR3 runs 16 residues. The CDR3 DNA reads TGCGCCAGCAGCCAAGGTGACCGGGACAGGAAAGAGACCCAGTACTTC. It encodes CASSQGDRDRKETQYF.

The rearrangement joins TRBV9 to TRBJ1-5, with D uncertain. CDR1 is SGDLS and CDR2 is YYNGEE in the germline V gene. Trimming took 3 bases from V and 4 from J, leaving 5 bases between them. The CDR3 runs to 12 residues. For the CDR3, the DNA is TGTGCCAGCAGCGGTTGTAATCAGCCCCAGCATTTT. It is translated as CASSGCNQPQHF. Looking up the rest from reference TRBV9 and TRBJ1-5 gives the full variable domain: DSGVTQTPKHLITATGQRVTLRCSPRSGDLSVYWYQQSLDQGLQFLIQYYNGEERAKGNILERFSAQQFPDLHSELNLSSLELGDSALYFCASSGCNQPQHFGDGTRLSIL.

The CDR3 protein is CASSSGQGPKWPQHF. The CDR3 DNA is TGTGCCAGCAGCTCGGGACAGGGCCCTAAGTGGCCCCAGCATTTT. This chain uses TRBV7-8 with TRBJ1-5, with 9 bases fitting TRBD1. CDR3 length: 15 amino acids. The V gene end was trimmed by 4 bases and the J gene end by 9 bases; junction bases not matched to a gene: 10. The germline CDR1 and CDR2 sequences are SGHVS and FQNEAQ.

V usage is TRBV5-1 and J usage is TRBJ1-6; 8 nucleotides agree with TRBD1. With 0 bases clipped from V and 7 bases from J, the junction kept 6 bases outside the gene matches. Germline-derived CDR1 and CDR2 are SGHRS and YFSETQ. The CDR3 has 16 amino acids. The CDR3 DNA reads as TGCGCCAGCAGCTTGGGGGGCGGACAGGGCAATTCACCCCTCCACTTT. Translated: CASSLGGGQGNSPLHF. Supplemented by reference TRBV5-1 and TRBJ1-6, the full variable domain reads KAGVTQTPRYLIKTRGQQVTLSCSPISGHRSVSWYQQTPGQGLQFLFEYFSETQRNKGNFPGRFSGRQFSNSRSEMNVSTLELGDSALYLCASSLGGGQGNSPLHFGNGTRLTVT.

CDR3 loop: CAIRASGDLQETQYF. In DNA, the CDR3 is TGTGCCATCCGCGCTAGCGGGGATTTACAAGAGACCCAGTACTTC. The J gene is TRBJ2-5, the V gene TRBV10-3; 9 positions match TRBD2. V lost 8 bases, J lost 2 bases, and 9 bases stayed unmatched. Germline loops: CDR1 ENHRY, CDR2 SYGVKD. The CDR3 loop spans 15 amino acids.

The gene calls are TRBV5-1 and TRBJ2-7, with TRBD2 matching 7 bases. There are 15 residues in the CDR3. Germline CDR1 SGHRS, CDR2 YFSETQ. Losses at the gene ends were 4 bases for V and 0 bases for J; bases not matched to a gene: 7. CDR3 sequence reads: CASSRTSEISYEQYF. CDR3 sequence (DNA): TGCGCCAGCAGCCGCACTAGCGAGATCTCCTACGAGCAGTACTTC.

The rearrangement links TRBV9 to TRBJ1-6, with 8 nucleotides matching TRBD1. Germline loops: CDR1 SGDLS, CDR2 YYNGEE. This CDR3 region has 17 residues. V was clipped by 3 bases and J by 11 bases; unmatched bases: 16. The CDR3 loop reads CASSDPGQVSGGPPLHF. CDR3 nucleotide sequence: TGTGCCAGCAGCGACCCGGGACAGGTTTCGGGGGGCCCACCCCTCCACTTT.

The CDR3 reads CASSQDYSGVSPLHF. The CDR3 DNA sequence: TGTGCCAGCAGCCAAGATTATTCGGGAGTCTCACCCCTCCACTTT. J is TRBJ1-6 and V is TRBV14, with D unresolved. The CDR3 covers 15 residues. Germline loops: CDR1 SGHDN, CDR2 FVKESK. V was clipped by 0 bases and J by 10 bases, with 13 bases between them.

This clone was counted only a few times. The chain employs TRBV6-5 and TRBJ1-6; D is uncertain. The CDR3 has 15 residues. Per the germline V gene, CDR1 is MNHEY and CDR2 is SVGAGI. V was cut by 5 bases and J by 8 bases, with 16 bases left in between. The CDR3 here is CASSLGFQKDSPLHF. DNA for the CDR3: TGTGCCAGCAGTCTCGGGTTTCAGAAGGATTCACCCCTCCACTTT.

The chain employs TRBV2 and TRBJ2-5; the D gene is possibly TRBD2 (7 bases). V lost 8 bases and J 1 base, leaving 23 bases between the germline ends. CDR3 length: 17 residues. Germline assignment: CDR1 SNHLY and CDR2 FYNNEI. CDR3 DNA sequence: TGTGCCAGCGGAAGTGGGCAGGGGCGGGGGCTCCAAGAGACCCAGTACTTC. It yields the protein CASGSGQGRGLQETQYF.

The rearrangement links TRBV18 to TRBJ1-2, with D possibly TRBD1 on 5 matching bases. The germline gives CDR1 KGHSH, CDR2 LQKENI. This CDR3 contains 13 residues. V lost 6 bases and J 1 base, leaving 9 bases between the germline ends. CDR3 in amino acids: CASSKTDNYGYTF. DNA of the CDR3: TGTGCCAGCTCGAAGACAGATAACTATGGCTACACCTTC.

This rearrangement joins TRBV30 to TRBJ1-2; D uncertain. With 4 bases removed from V and 8 bases from J, the gap between germline ends came to 11 bases. Germline CDR1 is GTSNPN and CDR2 is SVGIG (reference sequence). The CDR3 is 11 amino acids. The CDR3 DNA reads TGTGCCTGGAATCCCTCTTGGGGCTACACCTTC. Its protein product is CAWNPSWGYTF.

The V call is TRBV4-1, the J call TRBJ1-4, with D possibly matching TRBD1 (5 bases). Germline V gene sequence: CDR1 MGHRA, CDR2 YSYEKL. The CDR3 spans 14 residues. The V and J ends lost 1 base and 7 bases respectively, with 10 bases between them. The CDR3 nucleotides read TGCGCCAGCAGCCAAGTCCAGGGAAGTGAAAAACTGTTTTTT. Translation: CASSQVQGSEKLFF.

The V and J genes are TRBV5-6 and TRBJ2-7; TRBD1 might be the D (6 bases). V lost 4 bases and J 2 bases, leaving 16 bases between the germline ends. Germline CDR1 is SGHDT and CDR2 is YYEEEE. CDR3 length: 15 amino acids. The CDR3 nucleotides are TGTGCCAGCAGCATATCGGGACACTCAACCTACGAGCAGTACTTC. Its translation: CASSISGHSTYEQYF.

V usage is TRBV10-1 and J usage is TRBJ1-3; D is undetermined. The V gene's germline CDR1 is WNHNN and CDR2 SYGVQD (reference sequence). The V gene lost 4 bases and the J gene lost 2 bases, with 6 bases spanning the gap. The CDR3 has 13 residues. This CDR3 reads CASSGETGNTIYF. As DNA, the CDR3 is TGCGCCAGCAGTGGGGAAACTGGAAACACCATATATTTT.

The chain uses TRBV2 and TRBJ2-5; D call uncertain. Germline CDR1 and CDR2: SNHLY and FYNNEI. The CDR3 runs to 16 residues. V was shortened by 2 bases and J by 4 bases, with 17 bases between the two germline ends. CDR3 DNA: TGTGCCAGCAGTGAATCCCCGACACGGTCCCTAGAGACCCAGTACTTC. It translates to CASSESPTRSLETQYF. The whole variable domain, remainder taken from reference TRBV2 and TRBJ2-5, is EPEVTQTPSHQVTQMGQEVILRCVPISNHLYFYWYRQILGQKVEFLVSFYNNEISEKSEIFDDQFSVERPDGSNFTLKIRSTKLEDSAMYFCASSESPTRSLETQYFGPGTRLLVL.

A remark on this clone: The junction and the germline gene differ at one end; a read error may be behind it. The rearrangement joins TRBV4-2 to TRBJ2-5; D is perhaps TRBD1 (5 bases). This CDR3 has 16 amino acids. CDR1 and CDR2 from the germline V gene are LGHNA and YNFKEQ. The CDR3 loop reads CASSQGLGPLLETQYF. The CDR3 DNA follows: TGTGCCAGCAGTCAAGGGTTGGGGCCGTTGCTAGAGACCCAGTACTTC.

The V call is TRBV2, the J call TRBJ1-5, with unresolved D. The CDR3 sequence is 14 residues long. Trimming left V 5 bases short and J 0 bases short, with 8 bases between. Germline assignment: CDR1 SNHLY and CDR2 FYNNEI. The CDR3 protein is CASSFGLSNQPQHF. CDR3 DNA sequence: TGTGCCAGCAGTTTCGGACTTAGCAATCAGCCCCAGCATTTT. The full variable domain, its missing parts supplied by reference TRBV2 and TRBJ1-5, is EPEVTQTPSHQVTQMGQEVILRCVPISNHLYFYWYRQILGQKVEFLVSFYNNEISEKSEIFDDQFSVERPDGSNFTLKIRSTKLEDSAMYFCASSFGLSNQPQHFGDGTRLSIL.

The chain is built from TRBV11-2 and TRBJ2-3, with D possibly being TRBD1 (6 bases). Germline loops: CDR1 SGHAT, CDR2 FQNNGV. The CDR3 is made up of 15 amino acids. The V and J ends lost 5 bases and 0 bases respectively, with 12 bases between them. This CDR3 is CASSPGTTSTDTQYF. The CDR3 nucleotides are TGTGCCAGCAGCCCCGGGACAACTAGCACAGATACGCAGTATTTT. The variable domain in full, with the rest retrieved from reference TRBV11-2 and TRBJ2-3, is EAGVAQSPRYKIIEKRQSVAFWCNPISGHATLYWYQQILGQGPKLLIQFQNNGVVDDSQLPKDRFSAERLKGVDSTLKIQPAKLEDSAVYLCASSPGTTSTDTQYFGPGTRLTVL.

The chain carries TRBV6-1 and TRBJ2-5; D is possibly TRBD1 or TRBD2 (5 bases each). CDR3 length: 15 amino acids. V gave up 2 bases and J gave up 2 bases, with 12 bases separating them. Germline V gives CDR1 MNHNS, CDR2 SASEGT. This CDR3 is CASSENRGRQETQYF. CDR3 sequence (DNA): TGTGCCAGCAGTGAAAACCGGGGCCGACAAGAGACCCAGTACTTC.

The chain employs TRBV5-6 and TRBJ2-7; D is perhaps TRBD1 or TRBD2 (5 bases each). The CDR3 loop spans 14 amino acids. V lost 5 bases and J 11 bases, leaving 23 bases between the germline ends. Germline CDR1 and CDR2: SGHDT and YYEEEE. The CDR3 DNA reads as TGTGCCAGCAGGCCAGCTTTGGCAGGGCAGAGGGAGTACTTC. Translation gives CASRPALAGQREYF.

The chain carries TRBV13 and TRBJ2-1, with 8 nucleotides matching TRBD2. CDR1 and CDR2 (germline): PRHDT, FYEKMQ (reference sequence). V dropped 3 bases and J dropped 6; count of bases not matched to a gene: 4. CDR3 length: 14 residues. This CDR3 reads CASSFQRGINEQFF. The CDR3 DNA sequence: TGTGCCAGCAGCTTCCAGCGGGGGATCAATGAGCAGTTCTTC.

This CDR3 is CASSIVQGPHTEAFF. CDR3 sequence (DNA): TGTGCCAGTAGTATAGTACAGGGACCGCACACTGAAGCTTTCTTT. The rearrangement uses TRBV19 and TRBJ1-1, with D possibly matching TRBD1 (6 bases). Germline CDR1 reads LNHDA; CDR2 reads SQIVND (reference sequence). The V gene lost 1 base and the J gene lost 3 bases, with 12 bases spanning the gap. CDR3 length: 15 amino acids.

The chain employs TRBV4-2 and TRBJ2-1; possible D gene TRBD2, 6 bases. The CDR3 runs to 15 residues. Trimming left V 0 bases short and J 5 bases short, with 11 bases between. Germline V gene sequence: CDR1 LGHNA, CDR2 YNFKEQ. CDR3 residues: CASSQERRGDNEQFF. The CDR3 nucleotides are TGTGCCAGCAGCCAAGAAAGGCGGGGTGACAATGAGCAGTTCTTC.

The chain links TRBV18 to TRBJ2-7; D not certain. V gave up 3 bases and J gave up 2 bases, with 5 bases separating them. Germline V gives CDR1 KGHSH, CDR2 LQKENI. CDR3 size: 12 residues. The CDR3 region has the DNA TGTGCCAGCTCACCCGGGCCCTACGAGCAGTACTTC. It translates to CASSPGPYEQYF.